The 23 T cell receptor beta chains below all came from one sample that was sequenced in a study of control samples from healthy donors and cancer patients. Sequenced by immunoSEQ multiplex PCR; TCRdb stores in-frame clones only, minus some. The profile shows more than 110,000 clones, approximately 86% of them singletons. Sequencing was performed on blood. The source is a woman in her thirties in good health.

J is TRBJ1-5 and V is TRBV10-3; TRBD1 might be the D (6 bases). CDR1 ENHRY and CDR2 SYGVKD come from the germline V gene. Trimming shortened V by 10 bases and J by 1 base, and 11 bases separated the two germline ends. CDR3 size: 13 residues. The CDR3 nucleotides read TGTGCCAGAGAGGGGGTAAGCAATCAGCCCCAGCATTTT. Translating it yields CAREGVSNQPQHF.

The chain employs TRBV5-1 and TRBJ2-6; the D is unclear. Germline V gene lookup returns CDR1 SGHRS and CDR2 YFSETQ. This CDR3 is 12 amino acids long. With 0 bases removed from V and 9 bases from J, the gap between germline ends came to 4 bases. The CDR3 nucleotides are TGCGCCAGCAGCTTGGACGGCAACGTCCTGACTTTC. Protein: CASSLDGNVLTF.

In DNA, the CDR3 is TGTGCCAGCAGTTTAAATAGAGCGGAGCTGTTTTTT. Its protein product is CASSLNRAELFF. The V and J genes are TRBV28 and TRBJ2-2; no reliable D call. Trimming removed 2 bases from V and 10 bases from J, with 8 bases in between. The CDR3 totals 12 residues. The germline V gene has CDR1 MDHEN and CDR2 SYDVKM. Variable domain in full (rest from reference TRBV28 and TRBJ2-2): DVKVTQSSRYLVKRTGEKVFLECVQDMDHENMFWYRQDPGLGLRLIYFSYDVKMKEKGDIPEGYSVSREKKERFSLILESASTNQTSMYLCASSLNRAELFFGEGSRLTVL.

The CDR3 DNA reads TGTGCCAGCAGTTATACTACGTACCAAGAGACCCAGTACTTC. As protein: CASSYTTYQETQYF. The gene calls are TRBV6-5 and TRBJ2-5; D is ambiguous. The CDR3 consists of 14 residues. Trimming left V 3 bases short and J 0 bases short, with 8 bases between. CDR1 and CDR2 (germline): MNHEY, SVGAGI.

The chain uses TRBV6-2 or TRBV6-3 and TRBJ2-1; tentative D call: TRBD2 (5 bases). V gave up 6 bases and J gave up 3 bases, with 12 bases separating them. Germline values: CDR1 MNHEY, CDR2 SVGEGT. CDR3 length: 14 amino acids. The CDR3 coding sequence is TGTGCCAGCAGCCATTCCGAGGGCTACAATGAGCAGTTCTTC. Amino acid sequence: CASSHSEGYNEQFF.

The V call is TRBV10-2, the J call TRBJ1-5, with D perhaps matching TRBD1 (5 bases). The germline V and J ends were trimmed by 0 bases and 11 bases, with 11 bases remaining between them. Germline-derived CDR1 and CDR2 are WSHSY and SAAADI. The CDR3 is 13 amino acids. The CDR3 protein is CASSESFLGAQHF. As DNA, the CDR3 is TGCGCCAGCAGTGAGTCGTTTCTAGGGGCCCAGCATTTT.

The J gene is TRBJ2-3, the V gene TRBV19, with D maybe TRBD1 (5 bases). Germline values: CDR1 LNHDA, CDR2 SQIVND (reference sequence). The CDR3 sequence is 14 residues long. V dropped 1 base and J dropped 2 bases, with 7 bases sitting between them. CDR3 region: CASSIVQATDTQYF. DNA for the CDR3: TGTGCCAGTAGTATAGTACAGGCCACAGATACGCAGTATTTT.

The chain uses TRBV6-2 or TRBV6-3 and TRBJ2-1; 11 bases are shared with TRBD2. There are 18 residues in the CDR3. V shed 5 bases, J shed 2 bases, and the junction held 11 bases outside the gene matches. Looked up from germline, CDR1 is MNHEY and CDR2 is SVGEGT. CDR3 in amino acids: CASSPPGALAGAYNEQFF. The CDR3 region has the DNA TGTGCCAGCAGTCCCCCTGGAGCACTAGCGGGGGCCTACAATGAGCAGTTCTTC.

The chain joins TRBV10-3 to TRBJ2-5; D might be TRBD1 or TRBD2, each matching 5 bases. V was pared by 0 bases and J by 4 bases, with 15 bases between. CDR1 and CDR2 from the germline V gene are ENHRY and SYGVKD. The CDR3 extends over 16 amino acids. CDR3 coding DNA: TGTGCCATCAGTGAGTCGGGGCCCGGAGGAGTAGAGACCCAGTACTTC. Residues: CAISESGPGGVETQYF.

The chain joins TRBV29-1 to TRBJ1-3; TRBD1 might be the D (5 bases). Trimming shortened V by 2 bases and J by 0 bases, and 17 bases separated the two germline ends. There are 17 residues in the CDR3. Germline values: CDR1 SQVTM, CDR2 ANQGSEA. The CDR3 DNA follows: TGCAGCGTTGAATGGGTTGACAGTGAGAGCTCTGGAAACACCATATATTTT. This sequence encodes CSVEWVDSESSGNTIYF.

The rearrangement uses TRBV9 and TRBJ2-7; 11 bases match TRBD1. The germline V gene has CDR1 SGDLS and CDR2 YYNGEE. CDR3 size: 16 residues. V was clipped by 0 bases and J by 3 bases; unmatched bases: 5. CDR3 loop: CASSVGGTGGFYEQYF. DNA of the CDR3: TGTGCCAGCAGCGTAGGCGGGACAGGGGGTTTCTACGAGCAGTACTTC. The full variable domain, rest sourced from reference TRBV9 and TRBJ2-7, is DSGVTQTPKHLITATGQRVTLRCSPRSGDLSVYWYQQSLDQGLQFLIQYYNGEERAKGNILERFSAQQFPDLHSELNLSSLELGDSALYFCASSVGGTGGFYEQYFGPGTRLTVT.

The chain is built from TRBV5-1 and TRBJ1-1, with TRBD1 matching 12 bases. Germline V gene sequence: CDR1 SGHRS, CDR2 YFSETQ. Losses at the gene ends were 4 bases for V and 7 bases for J; bases not matched to a gene: 8. The CDR3 is 15 residues long. This CDR3 reads CASSPGDRGLSEAFF. In nucleotides, the CDR3 is TGCGCCAGCAGCCCCGGGGACAGGGGGCTGAGTGAAGCTTTCTTT.

The CDR3 is CASSQVGSSFGEQFF. For the CDR3, the DNA is TGTGCCAGCAGCCAAGTAGGGTCTAGCTTCGGTGAGCAGTTCTTC. The chain links TRBV4-2 to TRBJ2-1; D perhaps matches TRBD2 (5 bases). Germline CDR1 LGHNA, CDR2 YNFKEQ. This CDR3 has 15 residues. The V end lost 1 base, the J end lost 9 bases, and 16 bases lay between the germline ends.

The chain joins TRBV13 to TRBJ1-1, with D possibly TRBD1 on 6 matching bases. The CDR3 runs 14 residues. Germline lookup yields CDR1 PRHDT and CDR2 FYEKMQ (reference sequence). Trimming cost V 1 base and J 5 bases, with 11 bases left between them. This chain's CDR3 is CASSLAQGGTEAFF. In DNA form, the CDR3 reads TGTGCCAGCAGCTTAGCACAGGGCGGTACTGAAGCTTTCTTT. The variable domain in full, completed from reference TRBV13 and TRBJ1-1, reads AAGVIQSPRHLIKEKRETATLKCYPIPRHDTVYWYQQGPGQDPQFLISFYEKMQSDKGSIPDRFSAQQFSDYHSELNMSSLELGDSALYFCASSLAQGGTEAFFGQGTRLTVV.

V and J are TRBV7-8 and TRBJ1-3; D is unclear. CDR3 length equals 16 residues. Trimming pared 1 base from V and 0 bases from J, leaving 10 bases between. CDR1 is SGHVS, CDR2 FQNEAQ, per germline. The CDR3 region has the DNA TGTGCCAGCAGCTTAGGCAGGCCGAGCTCTGGAAACACCATATATTTT. Amino acid sequence: CASSLGRPSSGNTIYF.

This clone showed up just a few times. The chain joins TRBV9 to TRBJ1-3, with no clear D. Trimming removed 0 bases at V and 2 bases at J, with 9 bases between. CDR1 and CDR2 (germline): SGDLS, YYNGEE. CDR3 length: 15 residues. CDR3 region: CASSVDGNPGNTIYF. The CDR3 DNA reads as TGTGCCAGCAGCGTAGACGGGAACCCTGGAAACACCATATATTTT.

Only one count was recorded for this clone. The rearrangement uses TRBV29-1 and TRBJ2-1, with D possibly being TRBD1 or TRBD2 (5 bases each). The CDR3 runs to 17 residues. CDR1 is SQVTM and CDR2 is ANQGSEA in the germline V gene. Trimming removed 7 bases at V and 1 base at J, with 23 bases between. The CDR3 spells CSAQPGFGAGSYNEQFF. For the CDR3, the DNA is TGCAGCGCCCAGCCAGGGTTCGGGGCCGGATCCTACAATGAGCAGTTCTTC.

The chain recombines TRBV28 with TRBJ1-2, with TRBD1 matching 9 bases. Trimming at V came to 6 bases and at J to 4 bases, leaving 6 bases not matched to a gene. In germline, CDR1 is MDHEN, CDR2 SYDVKM. The CDR3 extends over 14 amino acids. CDR3 residues: CASRGGQGVYGYTF. For the CDR3, the DNA is TGTGCCAGCAGGGGGGGACAGGGCGTCTATGGCTACACCTTC.

The chain has TRBV5-1 and TRBJ1-1; TRBD1 matches 7 bases. V gave up 4 bases and J gave up 1 base; unmatched junction bases: 7. Germline V gene sequence: CDR1 SGHRS, CDR2 YFSETQ. This CDR3 is 15 amino acids long. CDR3 sequence (DNA): TGCGCCAGCAGCCGAGGGGACAGTCAGAACACTGAAGCTTTCTTT. Residues: CASSRGDSQNTEAFF.

V usage is TRBV30 and J usage is TRBJ1-1; no reliable D call. The CDR3 is 14 amino acids. The germline V gene encodes CDR1 GTSNPN and CDR2 SVGIG (reference sequence). With 4 bases removed from V and 4 bases from J, the gap between germline ends came to 16 bases. CDR3 in amino acids: CAWNRGPSGTEAFF. The DNA of the CDR3 is TGTGCCTGGAACCGTGGGCCCAGTGGCACTGAAGCTTTCTTT.

This clone was picked up a small number of times. Here the CDR3 DNA reads TGTGCCAGCAGTTTAGTTACGAGCCGGGGTAGCAATCAGCCCCAGCATTTT. It is translated as CASSLVTSRGSNQPQHF. The chain uses TRBV27 and TRBJ1-5; D remains ambiguous. The V gene's germline CDR1 is MNHEY and CDR2 SMNVEV (reference sequence). Between the trimmed V and J ends, which lost 2 bases and 0 bases, there was a span of 14 bases. The CDR3 sequence is 17 residues long.

The chain employs TRBV12-5 and TRBJ2-1; 11 nucleotides align to TRBD2. CDR1 and CDR2 from the germline V gene are LGHNT and FRNRAP. CDR3 length: 16 amino acids. V gave up 6 bases and J gave up 8 bases; unmatched junction bases: 12. DNA of the CDR3: TGTGCTAGTGGCCGGGGACTAGCGGAGGGAGTAGATGAGCAGTTCTTC. Translation gives CASGRGLAEGVDEQFF.

This clone has a single count. J is TRBJ1-1 and V is TRBV3-1 (or the pseudogene TRBV3-2); D unclear. Germline V CDR1 and CDR2: LGHDT, YNNKEL (reference sequence). V was pared by 8 bases and J by 3 bases, with 7 bases between. The CDR3 runs 11 residues. The CDR3 nucleotides read TGTGCCAGCGGGAGATACACTGAAGCTTTCTTT. Translated, it gives CASGRYTEAFF.